The sequence of this TCR beta chain was determined in a study of blood T cell repertoires in COVID-19. TCRdb's copy holds only in-frame clones and misses some; the assay was immunoSEQ multiplex PCR. The data hold 230,000 or so clones, with approximately 83% observed a single time. V was shortened by 0 bases and J by 10 bases, with 13 bases between the two germline ends. CDR1 is SGHRS and CDR2 is YFSETQ in the germline V gene. This CDR3 comprises 13 residues. The specimen sequenced was PBMCs or T cells enriched from blood (not recorded which). This rearrangement joins TRBV5-1 to TRBJ1-1, with D maybe TRBD1 (6 bases). This receptor was identified in a man over 45 who had recovered from COVID-19. CDR3 region: CASSLGAGAGAFF. The DNA of the CDR3 is TGCGCCAGCAGCTTGGGGGCAGGGGCCGGAGCTTTCTTT.